This T cell receptor (beta chain) was documented in a study of T cell repertoires in ileal Crohn's disease. The germline CDR1 and CDR2 sequences are SGHTA and FQGNSA. The CDR3 has 13 residues. Sequenced by immunoSEQ multiplex PCR; TCRdb stores in-frame clones only, minus some. The sample includes roughly 15,000 clones, over 65% of them seen just once. Adults with ileal or ileocolonic Crohn's disease and an indication for resection were eligible. Input material: ileal tissue. The TCR was taken from an adult with Crohn's disease. The chain couples TRBV7-2 to TRBJ2-5; 8 bases map to TRBD1. The J call could be wrong; TRBJ2-7 is a better fit for the DNA end. The CDR3 is CASSLTGEDEQYF. CDR3 coding DNA: TGTGCCAGCAGCTTGACAGGGGAGGACGAGCAGTACTTC.